The 9 T cell receptor beta chains below come from one sample, sequenced in a study of CD8 T cells in Susac syndrome. An input of about 0.45 to 1 ug of RNA was subjected to reverse transcription using random hexamers. Each CDR3 protein gets one entry after TCRdb re-called the immunoSEQ multiplex PCR reads with MiXCR. The data contain 150,000 to 200,000 distinct CDR3 sequences, roughly 90% of them singletons. The sequencing sample was made of CD4+ T cells from PBMCs. The receptors were sampled from a human donor with Susac syndrome.

This chain uses TRBV5-1 with TRBJ2-7; TRBD1 matches 7 bases. Per germline, CDR1 SGHRS and CDR2 YFSETQ. The trim removed 4 bases at V and 2 bases at J, leaving 6 bases unmatched. The CDR3 extends over 14 amino acids. The CDR3 region has the DNA TGCGCCAGCAGCGAGGGACAGAAAGCCTACGAGCAGTACTTC. It specifies CASSEGQKAYEQYF.

V gene TRBV6-1 combines with J gene TRBJ1-2; possible D gene TRBD1, 6 bases. V was cut by 2 bases and J by 6 bases, with 13 bases left in between. The CDR3 is made up of 14 amino acids. Germline V gene sequence: CDR1 MNHNS, CDR2 SASEGT. CDR3: CASSEQGRGNGYTF. The CDR3 DNA reads TGTGCCAGCAGTGAACAAGGGAGGGGGAATGGCTACACCTTC.

The chain combines TRBV18 with TRBJ1-2; 7 nucleotides line up with TRBD1. The germline CDR1 and CDR2 sequences are KGHSH and LQKENI. The ends lost 2 bases at V and 6 bases at J; junction bases unmatched: 18. This CDR3 contains 18 residues. In DNA form, the CDR3 reads TGTGCCAGCTCACCAATTGAGACAGGGACCCGACTATCTGATGGCTACACCTTC. It yields the protein CASSPIETGTRLSDGYTF.

The rearrangement uses TRBV4-1 and TRBJ1-3; D is unclear. Per the germline V gene, CDR1 is MGHRA and CDR2 is YSYEKL. Trimming shortened V by 1 base and J by 4 bases, and 11 bases separated the two germline ends. There are 15 residues in the CDR3. The CDR3 sequence is CASSQVSIPGNTIYF. The CDR3 nucleotides are TGCGCCAGCAGCCAAGTATCTATTCCCGGAAACACCATATATTTT.

This chain links TRBV7-2 with TRBJ1-2; D is uncertain. V lost 5 bases and J 4 bases, leaving 20 bases between the germline ends. The CDR3 sequence is 16 residues long. Per the germline V gene, CDR1 is SGHTA and CDR2 is FQGNSA. The DNA for the CDR3 is TGTGCCAGCAGCACAAGAAACCTGCGGGCTGTCTATGGCTACACCTTC. Protein sequence: CASSTRNLRAVYGYTF.

This clonotype has a handful of counts. The chain is built from TRBV6-5 and TRBJ1-1; D call uncertain. The ends were cut back, 2 bases at V and 2 bases at J, with 6 bases in the middle. Looked up from germline, CDR1 is MNHEY and CDR2 is SVGAGI. The CDR3 has 13 residues. The CDR3 is CASSYRQNTEAFF. CDR3 DNA sequence: TGTGCCAGCAGTTACCGACAAAACACTGAAGCTTTCTTT.

The chain links TRBV7-8 to TRBJ1-1; no definite D call. V shed 5 bases and J shed 0 bases, with 7 bases lying between them. Germline assignment: CDR1 SGHVS and CDR2 FQNEAQ. The CDR3 sequence is 13 residues long. The CDR3 reads CASSQRLNTEAFF. CDR3 nucleotide sequence: TGTGCCAGCAGCCAGAGACTGAACACTGAAGCTTTCTTT.

The V gene is TRBV12-2, the J gene TRBJ2-1; TRBD2 is the table's D call, not checked against the DNA. TRBV12-2 is flagged as a pseudogene. This CDR3 contains 17 residues. CDR3 loop: CASRLKTTGLAVHEQFF. The CDR3 bases are TGTGCAAGTCGCTTAAAAACTACGGGACTAGCGGTTCATGAGCAGTTCTTC.

This rearrangement joins TRBV10-2 to TRBJ1-2, with D unresolved. Germline CDR1 WSHSY, CDR2 SAAADI. V lost 2 bases and J lost 0, with 10 bases in between. The CDR3 sequence is 15 residues long. CDR3 amino acids: CASSELTAANYGYTF. CDR3 DNA sequence: TGCGCCAGCAGTGAGCTGACCGCAGCTAACTATGGCTACACCTTC.